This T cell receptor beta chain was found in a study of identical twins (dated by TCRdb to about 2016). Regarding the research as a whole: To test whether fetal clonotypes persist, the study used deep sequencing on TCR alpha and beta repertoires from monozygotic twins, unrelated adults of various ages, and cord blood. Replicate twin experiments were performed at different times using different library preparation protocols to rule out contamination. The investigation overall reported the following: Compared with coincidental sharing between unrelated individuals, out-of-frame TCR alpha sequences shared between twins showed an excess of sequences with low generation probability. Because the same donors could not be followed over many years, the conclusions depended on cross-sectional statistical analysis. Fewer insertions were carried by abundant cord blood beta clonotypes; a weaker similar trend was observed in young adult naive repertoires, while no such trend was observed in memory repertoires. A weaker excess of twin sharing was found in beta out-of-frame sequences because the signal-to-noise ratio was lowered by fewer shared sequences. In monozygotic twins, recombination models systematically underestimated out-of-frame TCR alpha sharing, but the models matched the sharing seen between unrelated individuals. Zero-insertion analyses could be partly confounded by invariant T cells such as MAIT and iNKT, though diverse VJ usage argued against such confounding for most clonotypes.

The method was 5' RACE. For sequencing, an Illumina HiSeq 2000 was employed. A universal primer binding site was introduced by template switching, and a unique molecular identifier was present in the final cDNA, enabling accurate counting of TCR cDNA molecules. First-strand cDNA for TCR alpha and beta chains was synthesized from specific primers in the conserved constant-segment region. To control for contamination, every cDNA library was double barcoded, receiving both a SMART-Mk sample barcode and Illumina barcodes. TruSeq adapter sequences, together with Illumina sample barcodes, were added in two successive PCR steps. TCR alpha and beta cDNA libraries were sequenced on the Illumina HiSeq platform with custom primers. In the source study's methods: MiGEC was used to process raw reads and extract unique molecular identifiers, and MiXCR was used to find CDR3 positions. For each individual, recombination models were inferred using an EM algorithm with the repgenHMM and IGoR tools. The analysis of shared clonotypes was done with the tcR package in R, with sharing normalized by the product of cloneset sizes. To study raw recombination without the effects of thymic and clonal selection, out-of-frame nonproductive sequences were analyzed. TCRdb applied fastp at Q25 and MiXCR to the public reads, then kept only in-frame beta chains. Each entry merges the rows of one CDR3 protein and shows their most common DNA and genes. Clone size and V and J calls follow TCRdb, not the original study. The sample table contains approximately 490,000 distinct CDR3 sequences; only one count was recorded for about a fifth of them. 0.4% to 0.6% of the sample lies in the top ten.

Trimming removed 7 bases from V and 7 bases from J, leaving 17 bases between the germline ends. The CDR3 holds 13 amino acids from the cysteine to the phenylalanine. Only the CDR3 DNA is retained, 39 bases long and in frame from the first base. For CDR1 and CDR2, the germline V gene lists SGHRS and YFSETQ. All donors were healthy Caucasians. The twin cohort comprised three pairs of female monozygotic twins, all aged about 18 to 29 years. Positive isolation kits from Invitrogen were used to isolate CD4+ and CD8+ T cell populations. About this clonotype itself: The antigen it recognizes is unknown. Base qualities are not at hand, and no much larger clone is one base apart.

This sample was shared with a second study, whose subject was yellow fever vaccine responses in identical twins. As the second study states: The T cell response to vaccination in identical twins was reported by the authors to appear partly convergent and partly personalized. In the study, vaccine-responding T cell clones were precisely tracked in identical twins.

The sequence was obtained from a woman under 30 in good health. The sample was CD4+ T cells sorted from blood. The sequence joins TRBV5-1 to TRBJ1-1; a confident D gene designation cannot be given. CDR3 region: CASREKPGDEAFF. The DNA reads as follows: TGCGCCAGCCGCGAGAAGCCGGGAGATGAAGCTTTCTTT. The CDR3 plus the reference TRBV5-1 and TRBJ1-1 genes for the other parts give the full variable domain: KAGVTQTPRYLIKTRGQQVTLSCSPISGHRSVSWYQQTPGQGLQFLFEYFSETQRNKGNFPGRFSGRQFSNSRSEMNVSTLELGDSALYLCASREKPGDEAFFGQGTRLTVV.